What follows are 9 T cell receptor beta chains derived from one specimen sequenced in a study of blood T cell repertoires in COVID-19 (dated by TCRdb to about 2020). Receptor amplification or capture employed the immunoSEQ multiplex PCR assay. The clones in this table, taken by TCRdb from immuneACCESS, are in-frame only. Not every clone is retained; where verified, under half of the shortfall comes from an unresolved V gene, and the cause of the rest is unknown. The sample includes 200,000 to 300,000 clones, with about 84% observed a single time. The top ten hold more than 2% of the sample. Sequenced material: PBMCs or T cells enriched from blood (not recorded which). Receptors were obtained from a woman in her forties or fifties who had recovered from COVID-19.

The chain links TRBV7-2 to TRBJ2-7; perhaps TRBD1 as D (6 bases). With 1 base removed from V and 3 bases from J, the gap between germline ends came to 16 bases. CDR1 is SGHTA and CDR2 is FQGNSA in the germline V gene. CDR3 length equals 16 residues. CDR3 region: CASSLGGGGQSYEQYF. The CDR3 nucleotides are TGTGCCAGCAGCTTAGGTGGTGGGGGACAAAGCTACGAGCAGTACTTC. Drawing the rest from reference TRBV7-2 and TRBJ2-7, the complete variable domain is GAGVSQSPSNKVTEKGKDVELRCDPISGHTALYWYRQSLGQGLEFLIYFQGNSAPDKSGLPSDRFSAERTGGSVSTLTIQRTQQEDSAVYLCASSLGGGGQSYEQYFGPGTRLTVT.

The gene calls are TRBV19 and TRBJ2-5; TRBD2 might be the D (5 bases). The CDR3 totals 14 residues. CDR1 is LNHDA, CDR2 SQIVND, per germline (reference sequence). Trimming stripped 1 base from V and 8 bases from J, with 14 bases between. The CDR3 coding sequence is TGTGCCAGTAGTATAGTCGGACTTAAGAGAACCCAGTACTTC. Translation gives CASSIVGLKRTQYF.

This clone was observed a handful of times. The genes are TRBV4-3 and TRBJ2-7, with a tentative D call TRBD2 (5 bases). Trimming cost V 1 base and J 0 bases, with 7 bases left between them. There are 14 residues in the CDR3. CDR1 is LGHNA and CDR2 is YSLEER in the germline V gene. The CDR3, as DNA: TGCGCCAGCAGCCAAGGACTAAGCTCCTACGAGCAGTACTTC. This codes for CASSQGLSSYEQYF.

This chain uses TRBV6-5 with TRBJ1-1; 7 bases are shared with TRBD1. Per germline, CDR1 MNHEY and CDR2 SVGAGI. The J segment lost 7 bases and the V segment lost 5 bases, leaving 10 bases of the junction unmatched. This CDR3 comprises 14 residues. This chain's CDR3 is CASSPHIDRVEAFF. In DNA form, the CDR3 reads TGTGCCAGCAGTCCTCATATTGACAGGGTTGAAGCTTTCTTT.

The CDR3 DNA reads TGTGCCAGCTCACCAGGGCAGGGGGCTGAAGCTTTCTTT. This sequence encodes CASSPGQGAEAFF. V usage is TRBV18 and J usage is TRBJ1-1; TRBD1 agrees at 7 bases. Trimming removed 2 bases from V and 6 bases from J; junction bases left unmatched: 3. From germline, CDR1 is KGHSH and CDR2 LQKENI. The CDR3 runs 13 residues. The whole variable domain, filled in from reference TRBV18 and TRBJ1-1, reads NAGVMQNPRHLVRRRGQEARLRCSPMKGHSHVYWYRQLPEEGLKFMVYLQKENIIDESGMPKERFSAEFPKEGPSILRIQQVVRGDSAAYFCASSPGQGAEAFFGQGTRLTVV.

This rearrangement joins TRBV9 to TRBJ1-6; D not certain. Germline loops: CDR1 SGDLS, CDR2 YYNGEE. Trimming took 0 bases from V and 7 from J, leaving 11 bases between them. The CDR3 is made up of 15 amino acids. CDR3 region: CASSVVPGLNSPLHF. The DNA for the CDR3 is TGTGCCAGCAGCGTAGTCCCGGGATTGAATTCACCCCTCCACTTT.

Only a few counts were recorded for this clone. The chain recombines TRBV10-3 with TRBJ2-1; 7 nucleotides line up with TRBD2. Per the germline V gene, CDR1 is ENHRY and CDR2 is SYGVKD. The J segment lost 3 bases and the V segment lost 1 base, leaving 3 bases of the junction unmatched. This CDR3 spans 15 amino acids. The CDR3, as DNA: TGTGCCATCAGTGAGTGGCTAGCGGTCTACAATGAGCAGTTCTTC. Residues: CAISEWLAVYNEQFF.

V gene TRBV9 combines with J gene TRBJ2-3; 9 bases align to TRBD2. V lost 3 bases to trimming and J lost 8 bases; unmatched junction nucleotides: 10. The CDR3 sequence is 15 residues long. Germline loops: CDR1 SGDLS, CDR2 YYNGEE. CDR3 residues: CASSESLAGSSTQYF. CDR3 DNA: TGTGCCAGCAGCGAGTCGCTAGCGGGGTCTTCTACGCAGTATTTT.

J is TRBJ2-3 and V is TRBV28; 10 nucleotides line up with TRBD2. The germline gives CDR1 MDHEN, CDR2 SYDVKM. This CDR3 is 16 amino acids long. J gave up 6 bases and V 2 bases, and 8 bases lay outside the gene matches. The CDR3 is CASSLILAGDDDTQYF. In DNA form, the CDR3 reads TGTGCCAGCAGTTTAATCCTAGCGGGAGATGATGATACGCAGTATTTT.